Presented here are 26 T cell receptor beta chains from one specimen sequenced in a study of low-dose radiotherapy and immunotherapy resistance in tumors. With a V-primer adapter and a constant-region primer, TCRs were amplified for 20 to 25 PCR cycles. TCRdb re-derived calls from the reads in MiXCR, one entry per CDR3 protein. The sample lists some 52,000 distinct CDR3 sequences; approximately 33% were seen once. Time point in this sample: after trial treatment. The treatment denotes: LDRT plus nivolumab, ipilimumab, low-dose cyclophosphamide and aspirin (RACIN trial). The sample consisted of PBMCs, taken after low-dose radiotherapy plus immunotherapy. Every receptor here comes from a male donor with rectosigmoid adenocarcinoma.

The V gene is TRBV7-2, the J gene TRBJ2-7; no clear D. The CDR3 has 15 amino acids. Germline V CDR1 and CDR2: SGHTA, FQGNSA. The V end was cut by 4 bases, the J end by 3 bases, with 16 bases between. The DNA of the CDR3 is TGTGCCAGCAGCTCGACACCGGGCAGCAACTACGAGCAGTACTTC. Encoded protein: CASSSTPGSNYEQYF.

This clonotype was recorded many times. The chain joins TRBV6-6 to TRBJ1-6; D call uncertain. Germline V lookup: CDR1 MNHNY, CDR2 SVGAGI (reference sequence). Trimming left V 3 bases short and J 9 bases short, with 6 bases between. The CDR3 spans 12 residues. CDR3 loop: CASSYPASPLHF. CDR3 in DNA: TGTGCCAGCAGTTATCCAGCTTCACCCCTCCACTTT.

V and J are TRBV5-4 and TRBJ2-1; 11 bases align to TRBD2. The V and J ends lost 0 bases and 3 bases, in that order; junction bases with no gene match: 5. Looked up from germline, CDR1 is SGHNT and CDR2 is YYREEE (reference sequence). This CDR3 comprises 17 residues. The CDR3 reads CASSLGLAGRNYNEQFF. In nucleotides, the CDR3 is TGTGCCAGCAGCTTGGGACTAGCGGGACGGAACTACAATGAGCAGTTCTTC.

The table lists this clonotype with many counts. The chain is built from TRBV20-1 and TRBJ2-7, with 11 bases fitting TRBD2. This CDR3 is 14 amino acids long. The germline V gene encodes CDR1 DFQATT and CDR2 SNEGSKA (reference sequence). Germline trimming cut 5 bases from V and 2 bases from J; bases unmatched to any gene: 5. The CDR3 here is CSAPRLAGTYEQYF. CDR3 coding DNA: TGCAGTGCTCCTCGACTAGCGGGGACCTACGAGCAGTACTTC.

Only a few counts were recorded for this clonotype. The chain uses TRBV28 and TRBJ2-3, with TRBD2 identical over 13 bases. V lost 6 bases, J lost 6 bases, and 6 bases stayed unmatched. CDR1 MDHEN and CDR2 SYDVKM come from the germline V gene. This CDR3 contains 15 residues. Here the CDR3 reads CASRLAGGPWDTQYF. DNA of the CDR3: TGTGCCAGCAGACTAGCGGGGGGGCCATGGGATACGCAGTATTTT.

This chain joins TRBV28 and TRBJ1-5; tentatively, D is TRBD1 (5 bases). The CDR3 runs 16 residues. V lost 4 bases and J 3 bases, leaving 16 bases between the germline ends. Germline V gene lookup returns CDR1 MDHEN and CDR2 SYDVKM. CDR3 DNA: TGTGCCAGCAGTTCCAAACTCGGGGGGAACAATCAGCCCCAGCATTTT. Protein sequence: CASSSKLGGNNQPQHF. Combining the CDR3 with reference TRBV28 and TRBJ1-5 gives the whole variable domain DVKVTQSSRYLVKRTGEKVFLECVQDMDHENMFWYRQDPGLGLRLIYFSYDVKMKEKGDIPEGYSVSREKKERFSLILESASTNQTSMYLCASSSKLGGNNQPQHFGDGTRLSIL.

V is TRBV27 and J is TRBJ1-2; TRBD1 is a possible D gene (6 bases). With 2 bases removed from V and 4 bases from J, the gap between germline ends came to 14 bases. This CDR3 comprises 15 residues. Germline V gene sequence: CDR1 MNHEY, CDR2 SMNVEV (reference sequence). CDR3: CASSLVSDRSYGYTF. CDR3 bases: TGTGCCAGCAGTTTAGTATCGGACAGATCCTATGGCTACACCTTC.

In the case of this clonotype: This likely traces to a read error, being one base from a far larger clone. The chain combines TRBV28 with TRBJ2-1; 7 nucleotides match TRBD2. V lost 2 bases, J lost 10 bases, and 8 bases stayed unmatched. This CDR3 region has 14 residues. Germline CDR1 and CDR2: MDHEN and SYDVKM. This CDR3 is CASSLGRLADEQFF. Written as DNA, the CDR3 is TGTGCCAGCAGTTTAGGGAGACTAGCAGACGAGCAGTTCTTC. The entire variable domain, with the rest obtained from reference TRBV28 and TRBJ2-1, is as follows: DVKVTQSSRYLVKRTGEKVFLECVQDMDHENMFWYRQDPGLGLRLIYFSYDVKMKEKGDIPEGYSVSREKKERFSLILESASTNQTSMYLCASSLGRLADEQFFGPGTRLTVL.

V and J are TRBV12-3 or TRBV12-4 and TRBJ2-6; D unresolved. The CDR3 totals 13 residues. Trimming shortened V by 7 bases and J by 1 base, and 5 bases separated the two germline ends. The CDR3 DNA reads TGTGCCAGCACTCTTTCTGGGGCCAACGTCCTGACTTTC. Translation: CASTLSGANVLTF.

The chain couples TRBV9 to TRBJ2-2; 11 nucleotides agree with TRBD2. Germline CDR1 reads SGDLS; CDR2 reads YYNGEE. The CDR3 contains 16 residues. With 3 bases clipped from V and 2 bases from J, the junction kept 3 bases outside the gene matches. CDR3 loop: CASSGGTSGNTGELFF. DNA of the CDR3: TGTGCCAGCAGCGGGGGGACTAGCGGAAACACCGGGGAGCTGTTTTTT. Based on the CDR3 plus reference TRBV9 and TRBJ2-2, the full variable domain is DSGVTQTPKHLITATGQRVTLRCSPRSGDLSVYWYQQSLDQGLQFLIQYYNGEERAKGNILERFSAQQFPDLHSELNLSSLELGDSALYFCASSGGTSGNTGELFFGEGSRLTVL.

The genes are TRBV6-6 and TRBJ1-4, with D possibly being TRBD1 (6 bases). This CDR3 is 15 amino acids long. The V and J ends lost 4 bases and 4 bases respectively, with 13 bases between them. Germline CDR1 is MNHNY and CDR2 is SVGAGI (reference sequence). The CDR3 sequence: CASSFSDRLNEKLFF. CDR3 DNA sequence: TGTGCCAGCAGTTTCTCGGACAGACTTAATGAAAAACTGTTTTTT.

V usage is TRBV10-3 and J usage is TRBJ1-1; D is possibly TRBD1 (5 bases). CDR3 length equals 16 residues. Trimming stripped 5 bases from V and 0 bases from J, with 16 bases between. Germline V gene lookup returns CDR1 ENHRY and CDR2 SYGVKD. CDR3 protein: CAISHDRDALNTEAFF. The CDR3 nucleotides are TGTGCCATCAGTCACGACCGGGACGCTTTGAACACTGAAGCTTTCTTT.

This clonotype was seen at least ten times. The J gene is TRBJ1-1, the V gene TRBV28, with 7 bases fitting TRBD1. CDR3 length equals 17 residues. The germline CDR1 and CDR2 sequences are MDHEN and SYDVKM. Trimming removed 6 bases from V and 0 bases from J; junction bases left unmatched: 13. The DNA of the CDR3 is TGTGCCAGCAGCTACAAATACTACAGGGGCATGAACACTGAAGCTTTCTTT. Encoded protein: CASSYKYYRGMNTEAFF.

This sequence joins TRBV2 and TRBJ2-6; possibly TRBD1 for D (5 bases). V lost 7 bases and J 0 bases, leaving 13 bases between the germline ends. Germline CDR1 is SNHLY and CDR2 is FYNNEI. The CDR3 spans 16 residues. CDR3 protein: CASTGQGYSGANVLTF. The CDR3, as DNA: TGTGCCAGCACTGGGCAGGGCTACTCTGGGGCCAACGTCCTGACTTTC.

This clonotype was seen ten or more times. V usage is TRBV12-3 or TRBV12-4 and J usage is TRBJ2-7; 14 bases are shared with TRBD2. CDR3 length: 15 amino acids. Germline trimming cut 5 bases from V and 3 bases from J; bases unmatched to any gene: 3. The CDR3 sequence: CASSQGTSGSYEQYF. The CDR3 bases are TGTGCCAGCAGTCAGGGGACTAGCGGGAGCTACGAGCAGTACTTC.

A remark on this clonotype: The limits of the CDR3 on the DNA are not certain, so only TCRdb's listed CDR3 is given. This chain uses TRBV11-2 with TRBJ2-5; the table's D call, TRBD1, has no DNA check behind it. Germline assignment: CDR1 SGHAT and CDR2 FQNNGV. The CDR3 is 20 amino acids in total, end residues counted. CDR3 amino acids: CASSIYLCSVEVDSTETQYF.

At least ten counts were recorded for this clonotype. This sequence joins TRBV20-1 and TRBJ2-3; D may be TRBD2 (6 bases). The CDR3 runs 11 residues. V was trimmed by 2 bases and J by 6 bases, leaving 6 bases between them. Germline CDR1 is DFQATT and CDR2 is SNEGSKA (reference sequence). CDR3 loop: CSARRGDTQYF. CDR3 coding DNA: TGCAGTGCTAGACGGGGGGATACGCAGTATTTT.

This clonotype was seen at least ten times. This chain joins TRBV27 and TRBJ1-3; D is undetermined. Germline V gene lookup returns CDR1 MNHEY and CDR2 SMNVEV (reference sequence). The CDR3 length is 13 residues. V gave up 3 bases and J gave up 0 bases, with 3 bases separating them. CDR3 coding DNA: TGTGCCAGCAGTTTTAACTCTGGAAACACCATATATTTT. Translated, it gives CASSFNSGNTIYF.

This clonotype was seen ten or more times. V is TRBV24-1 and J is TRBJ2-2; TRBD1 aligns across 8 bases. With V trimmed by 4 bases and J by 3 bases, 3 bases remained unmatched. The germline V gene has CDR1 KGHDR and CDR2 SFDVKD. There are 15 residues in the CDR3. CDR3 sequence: CATSDPTGDTGELFF. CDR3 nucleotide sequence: TGTGCCACCAGTGACCCGACAGGGGACACCGGGGAGCTGTTTTTT.

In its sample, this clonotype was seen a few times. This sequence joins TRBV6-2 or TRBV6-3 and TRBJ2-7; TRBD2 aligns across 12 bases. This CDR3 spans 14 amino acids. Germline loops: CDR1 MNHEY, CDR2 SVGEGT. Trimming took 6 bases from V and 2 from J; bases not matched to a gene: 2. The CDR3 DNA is TGTGCCAGCAGGCTAGCGGGAGGGCCCTACGAGCAGTACTTC. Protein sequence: CASRLAGGPYEQYF.

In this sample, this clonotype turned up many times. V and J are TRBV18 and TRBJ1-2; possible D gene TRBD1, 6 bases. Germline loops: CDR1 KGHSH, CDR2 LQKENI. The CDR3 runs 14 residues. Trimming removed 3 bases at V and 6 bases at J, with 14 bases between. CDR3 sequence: CASSPAPGQHGYTF. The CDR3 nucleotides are TGTGCCAGCTCACCCGCACCGGGACAACATGGCTACACCTTC.

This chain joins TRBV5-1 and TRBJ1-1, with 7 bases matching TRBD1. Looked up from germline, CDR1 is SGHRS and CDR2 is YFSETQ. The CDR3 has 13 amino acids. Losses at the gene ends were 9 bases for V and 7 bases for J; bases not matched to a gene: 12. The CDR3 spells CATRQGIEGEAFF. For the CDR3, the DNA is TGCGCCACAAGACAGGGAATCGAGGGTGAAGCTTTCTTT. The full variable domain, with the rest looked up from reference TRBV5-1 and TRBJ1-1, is KAGVTQTPRYLIKTRGQQVTLSCSPISGHRSVSWYQQTPGQGLQFLFEYFSETQRNKGNFPGRFSGRQFSNSRSEMNVSTLELGDSALYLCATRQGIEGEAFFGQGTRLTVV.

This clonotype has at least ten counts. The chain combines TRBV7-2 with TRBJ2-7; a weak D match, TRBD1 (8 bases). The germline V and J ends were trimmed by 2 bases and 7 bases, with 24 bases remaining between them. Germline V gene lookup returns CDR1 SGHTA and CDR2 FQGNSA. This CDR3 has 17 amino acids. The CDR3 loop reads CASSLRAGGGGQVEQYF. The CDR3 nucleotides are TGTGCCAGCAGCTTACGGGCCGGGGGCGGGGGACAGGTGGAGCAGTACTTC.

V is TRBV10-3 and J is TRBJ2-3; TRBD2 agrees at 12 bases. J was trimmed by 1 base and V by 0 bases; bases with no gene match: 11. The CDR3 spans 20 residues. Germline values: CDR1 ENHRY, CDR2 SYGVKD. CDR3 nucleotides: TGTGCCATCAGTGAGTCGATGACTAGCGGGAGTTTTTTTGGCACAGATACGCAGTATTTT. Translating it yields CAISESMTSGSFFGTDTQYF.

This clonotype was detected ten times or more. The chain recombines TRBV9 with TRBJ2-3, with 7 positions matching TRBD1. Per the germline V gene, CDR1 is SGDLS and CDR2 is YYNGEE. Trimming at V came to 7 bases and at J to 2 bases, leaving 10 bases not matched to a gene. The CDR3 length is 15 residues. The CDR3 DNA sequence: TGTGCCAGCCGACCAGGGGGTTCGGCCACAGATACGCAGTATTTT. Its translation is CASRPGGSATDTQYF.

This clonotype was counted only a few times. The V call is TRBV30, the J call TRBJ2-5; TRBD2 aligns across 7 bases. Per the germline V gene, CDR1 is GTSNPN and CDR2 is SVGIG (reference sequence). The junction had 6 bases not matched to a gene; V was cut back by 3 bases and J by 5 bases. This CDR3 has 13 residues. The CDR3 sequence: CAWRMTSLETQYF. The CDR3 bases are TGTGCCTGGAGAATGACTAGCCTCGAGACCCAGTACTTC.